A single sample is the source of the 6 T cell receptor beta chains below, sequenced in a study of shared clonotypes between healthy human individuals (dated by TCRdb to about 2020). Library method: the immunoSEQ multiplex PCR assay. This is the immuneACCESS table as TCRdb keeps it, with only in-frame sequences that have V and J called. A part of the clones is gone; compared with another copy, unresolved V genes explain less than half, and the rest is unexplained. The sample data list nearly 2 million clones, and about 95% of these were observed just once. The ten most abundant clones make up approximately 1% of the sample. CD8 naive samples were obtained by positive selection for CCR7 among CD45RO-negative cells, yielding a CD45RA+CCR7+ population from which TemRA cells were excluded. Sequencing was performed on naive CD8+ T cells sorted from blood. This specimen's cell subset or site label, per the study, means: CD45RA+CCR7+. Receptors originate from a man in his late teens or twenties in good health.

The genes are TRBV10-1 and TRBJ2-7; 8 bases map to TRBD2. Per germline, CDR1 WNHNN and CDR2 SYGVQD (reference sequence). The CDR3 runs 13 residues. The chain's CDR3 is CARGVAGSYEQYF. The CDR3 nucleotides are TGCGCGCGGGGAGTAGCGGGATCCTACGAGCAGTACTTC.

Here the CDR3 reads CASSFPGAGIYEQYF. As DNA, the CDR3 is TGTGCCAGCAGTTTCCCGGGGGCGGGAATCTACGAGCAGTACTTC. The chain recombines TRBV27 with TRBJ2-7; perhaps D is TRBD1 or TRBD2 (6 bases each). This CDR3 is 15 amino acids long. The V gene lost 3 bases and the J gene lost 3 bases, with 15 bases spanning the gap. CDR1 MNHEY and CDR2 SMNVEV come from the germline V gene (reference sequence).

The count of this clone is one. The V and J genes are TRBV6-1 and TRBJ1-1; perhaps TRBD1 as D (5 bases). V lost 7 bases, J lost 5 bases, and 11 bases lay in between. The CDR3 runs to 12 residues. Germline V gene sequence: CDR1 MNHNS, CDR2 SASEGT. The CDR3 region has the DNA TGTGCCAGCACCGAATGGGGGACTGAAGCTTTCTTT. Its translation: CASTEWGTEAFF.

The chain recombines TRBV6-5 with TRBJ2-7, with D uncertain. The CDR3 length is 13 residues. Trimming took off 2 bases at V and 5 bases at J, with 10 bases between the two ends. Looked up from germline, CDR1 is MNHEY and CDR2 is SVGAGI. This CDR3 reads CASSYLRNHEQYF. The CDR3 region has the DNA TGTGCCAGCAGTTACCTCAGGAACCACGAGCAGTACTTC.

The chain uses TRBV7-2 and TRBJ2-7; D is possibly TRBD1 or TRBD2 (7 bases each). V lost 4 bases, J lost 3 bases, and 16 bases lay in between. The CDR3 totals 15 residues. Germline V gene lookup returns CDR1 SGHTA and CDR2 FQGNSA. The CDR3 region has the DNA TGTGCCAGCAGCTGGGGGGGGACAGCGGACTACGAGCAGTACTTC. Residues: CASSWGGTADYEQYF.

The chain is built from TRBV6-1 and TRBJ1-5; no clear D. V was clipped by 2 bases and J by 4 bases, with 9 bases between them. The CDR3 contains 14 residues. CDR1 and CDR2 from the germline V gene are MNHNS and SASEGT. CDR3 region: CASSEFGRNQPQHF. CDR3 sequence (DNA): TGTGCCAGCAGTGAATTCGGGAGAAATCAGCCCCAGCATTTT.